This T cell receptor beta chain originates from a study of cytomegalovirus exposure and HLA in healthy donors. Study-level findings and limits: As confirmed in vitro, a few CMV-associated chains were specific for CMV antigens.

On this clone: No antigen is known for it.

Produced via immunoSEQ multiplex PCR; TCRdb's table is partial and in-frame only. This sample yields 130,000 to 150,000 clones, of which about nine tenths are seen a single time; 4.5% to 5.5% belongs to the top ten. V lost 3 bases and J lost 2; bases outside the gene matches: 0. Germline-derived CDR1 and CDR2 are MNHEY and SMNVEV (reference sequence). The CDR3 length is 13 residues. The sequencing input was PBMCs. The sequence was collected from a man aged 18 to 29 in good health and CMV-seropositive. The V gene is TRBV27, the J gene TRBJ2-7; TRBD2 aligns across 8 bases. This CDR3 reads CASSFGRAYEQYF. The CDR3 DNA sequence: TGTGCCAGCAGTTTCGGGAGGGCCTACGAGCAGTACTTC.